The entry that follows covers one T cell receptor beta chain sequence. TCRdb redid the calling of the 5' RACE reads with MiXCR, one entry per CDR3 protein. The sample holds about 36,000 distinct CDR3 sequences, roughly 5.6% seen once. The time point here: sample taken at primary tumor resection. From tumor, nontumor lung or frozen PBMC, whole RNA was taken unsorted for sequencing. The entry originates in a study of spatial heterogeneity in lung cancer. V lost 5 bases to trimming and J lost 10 bases, with 18 bases between them. The CDR3 is 14 residues long. J is TRBJ2-1 and V is TRBV12-3 or TRBV12-4; D possibly corresponds to TRBD2 (6 bases). This sequence was found in a female donor with early-stage non-small cell lung cancer. This sample comprised PBMCs, obtained at surgery. CDR3 amino acids: CASSPGLPADEQFF. DNA of the CDR3: TGTGCCAGCAGTCCGGGACTCCCGGCCGACGAGCAGTTCTTC.